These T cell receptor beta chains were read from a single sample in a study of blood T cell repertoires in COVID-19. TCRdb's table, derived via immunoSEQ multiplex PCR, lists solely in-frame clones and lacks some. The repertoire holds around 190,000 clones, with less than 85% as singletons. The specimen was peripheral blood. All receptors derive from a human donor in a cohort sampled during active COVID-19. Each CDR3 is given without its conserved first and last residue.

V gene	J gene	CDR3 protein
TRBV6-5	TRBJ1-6	ASRPTGTGDSPLH
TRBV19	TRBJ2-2	ASTPNTGSTGELF
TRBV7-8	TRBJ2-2	ASSRELRTGVAGELF
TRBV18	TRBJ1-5	ASSPDRDLQPQH
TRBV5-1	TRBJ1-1	ASSLVRGNTEAF
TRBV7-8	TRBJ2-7	ASSLVPPTAYEQY
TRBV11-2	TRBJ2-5	ASSLVRDSQETQY
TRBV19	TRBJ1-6	ASMTGQGAAYNSPLH
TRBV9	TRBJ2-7	ASSLRGTDSYEQY
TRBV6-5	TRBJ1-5	ASSYMAGYQPQH
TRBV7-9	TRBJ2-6	ASSPLSSTNSGANVLT
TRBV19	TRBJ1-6	ASSRDRVDSPLH
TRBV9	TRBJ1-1	ASSPRGQENTEAF
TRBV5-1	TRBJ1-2	ASSQTGNYGYT
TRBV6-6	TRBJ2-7	ASSPWTSGAAYEQY
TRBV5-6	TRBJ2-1	ASSFLAGTYNEQF
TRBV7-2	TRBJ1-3	ASSAGLSGNTIY
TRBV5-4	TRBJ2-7	ASSGDSRYEQY
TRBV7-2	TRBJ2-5	ASSRDSQETQY
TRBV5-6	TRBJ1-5	ASSSGGFDQPQH
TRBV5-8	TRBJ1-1	ASSLGLSGITEAF
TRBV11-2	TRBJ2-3	ASRGGDTQY
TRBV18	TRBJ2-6	ASSPTGSGANVLT
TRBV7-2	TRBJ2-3	ASSLVSGGGDTQY
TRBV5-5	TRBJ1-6	ASTHDRANSPLH
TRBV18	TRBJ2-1	ASSLDRWNEQF
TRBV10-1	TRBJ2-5	ASSERAGAQY
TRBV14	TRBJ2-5	ASSWDRADQETQY
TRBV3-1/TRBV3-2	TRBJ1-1	ASSRMTGWGTEAF
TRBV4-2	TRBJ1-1	ASSQEGPTGYDTEAF
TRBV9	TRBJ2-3	ASSVMRGGLYTDTQY
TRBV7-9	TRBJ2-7	ASSYSGGPVYEQY
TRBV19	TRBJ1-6	ASSIIRGALH
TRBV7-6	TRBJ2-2	ASSLIQGEAGELF
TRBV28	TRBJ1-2	ASKPTANYGYT
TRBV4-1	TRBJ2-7	ASSLNRGQGQY
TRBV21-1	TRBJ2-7	ARIPPVTYEQY
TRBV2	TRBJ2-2	ASRQPGQPGELF
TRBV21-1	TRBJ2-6	ASKEGLASGANVLT
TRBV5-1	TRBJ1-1	ASSPRQGLNTEAF
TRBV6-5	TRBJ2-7	ASFRARGYEQY
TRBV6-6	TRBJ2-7	ASSYSYWQGNEQY